The 26 T cell receptor beta chains below all came from one sample that was sequenced in a study of CD8+CD57+ T cells in acquired aplastic anemia. An expansion of CD8+CD57+ cells by flow cytometry had been shown in patients chosen for sequencing. Genomic DNA was employed as the template in profiling TCR beta VDJ and CDR3. TCRdb recomputed calls from the reads with MiXCR, one row per CDR3 protein. Of 180,000 or so distinct CDR3 sequences in the sample, 45% to 55% are singletons; the top ten hold 1.1%. The sample was sorted CD4+, CD8+, or CD8+CD57+ T cells (not recorded which) from PBMCs. The origin of the receptors is a human donor with aplastic anemia.

The V and J genes are TRBV20-1 and TRBJ2-7; TRBD1 matches 7 bases. The V gene's germline CDR1 is DFQATT and CDR2 SNEGSKA (reference sequence). The CDR3 is made up of 15 amino acids. The V and J ends lost 0 bases and 6 bases, in that order; junction bases with no gene match: 11. In DNA, the CDR3 is TGCAGTGCTAGAGATCCGAGACAGGGATTCGCCGAGCAGTACTTC. Encoded protein: CSARDPRQGFAEQYF.

This chain joins TRBV7-8 and TRBJ1-1, with D maybe TRBD1 (6 bases). The CDR3 sequence is 13 residues long. Germline-derived CDR1 and CDR2 are SGHVS and FQNEAQ. The V end was cut by 3 bases, the J end by 4 bases, with 9 bases between. The CDR3 coding sequence is TGTGCCAGCAGCTTGGGGGCCCCCACTGAAGCTTTCTTT. It specifies CASSLGAPTEAFF.

Many counts were recorded for this clonotype. The rearrangement uses TRBV20-1 and TRBJ2-1; D may be TRBD1 (5 bases). The CDR3 runs to 15 residues. Germline V gives CDR1 DFQATT, CDR2 SNEGSKA (reference sequence). V gave up 5 bases and J gave up 5 bases, with 19 bases separating them. CDR3 protein: CSAAQGSRGNNEQFF. CDR3 coding DNA: TGCAGTGCTGCCCAGGGTTCGCGAGGAAACAATGAGCAGTTCTTC.

This clonotype was seen a handful of times. A much larger clone differs from this one at a single base, so this may be a read error. This chain uses TRBV20-1 with TRBJ1-5; D not resolved. Germline V CDR1 and CDR2: DFQATT, SNEGSKA (reference sequence). This CDR3 contains 13 residues. As DNA, the CDR3 is TGCGGTGCCCGGGCCAGCACCCTTCAGCCCCAGCATTTT. It specifies CGARASTLQPQHF.

This clonotype was recorded many times. The junction departs from germline at one end; a sequencing error may be responsible. The chain is built from TRBV10-3 and TRBJ1-1; D uncertain. This CDR3 has 13 residues. CDR1 is ENHRY and CDR2 is SYGVKD in the germline V gene. The CDR3 DNA reads TGTGCCGTCAGTGGAGCTCTGAACACTGAAGCTTTCTTT. Protein sequence: CAVSGALNTEAFF.

V is TRBV7-9 and J is TRBJ2-7; perhaps TRBD1 as D (6 bases). V lost 5 bases, J lost 2 bases, and 13 bases lay in between. Germline V gives CDR1 SEHNR, CDR2 FQNEAQ (reference sequence). CDR3 length: 14 residues. Here the CDR3 DNA reads TGTGCCAGCAGCGTAGGGGGTGGAGCCTACGAGCAGTACTTC. Its translation is CASSVGGGAYEQYF.

The chain is built from TRBV2 and TRBJ2-5, with 7 bases aligning to TRBD1. The CDR3 extends over 14 amino acids. The J segment lost 0 bases and the V segment lost 4 bases, leaving 2 bases of the junction unmatched. CDR1 is SNHLY, CDR2 FYNNEI, per germline. The chain's CDR3 is CASSGGQYQETQYF. The CDR3 bases are TGTGCCAGCAGTGGGGGACAGTACCAAGAGACCCAGTACTTC.

This clonotype was recorded at least ten times. The CDR3 is CASSTPTGSYEQYF. The DNA of the CDR3 is TGTGCCAGCAGCACCCCGACAGGGTCCTACGAGCAGTACTTC. The chain joins TRBV7-2 to TRBJ2-7; the match to TRBD1 covers 7 bases. With 5 bases clipped from V and 1 base from J, the junction kept 5 bases outside the gene matches. CDR3 length equals 14 residues. CDR1 and CDR2 (germline): SGHTA, FQGNSA.

The genes are TRBV7-8 and TRBJ2-5, with D unclear. V was shortened by 6 bases and J by 3 bases, with 8 bases between the two germline ends. Germline CDR1 and CDR2: SGHVS and FQNEAQ. The CDR3 is 12 amino acids. This chain's CDR3 is CASRPTEETQYF. Written as DNA, the CDR3 is TGTGCCAGCAGACCAACAGAAGAGACCCAGTACTTC.

This clonotype has ten or more counts. V gene TRBV6-1 combines with J gene TRBJ2-2; D remains unclear. V was shortened by 8 bases and J by 3 bases, with 4 bases between the two germline ends. The CDR3 extends over 11 amino acids. Germline loops: CDR1 MNHNS, CDR2 SASEGT. The CDR3 DNA is TGTGCCAGCGCTCACACCGGGGAGCTGTTTTTT. Protein product: CASAHTGELFF.

The sample holds one count of this clonotype. This chain's CDR3 is CASSLGMGQHYGYTF. The CDR3 region has the DNA TGTGCCAGCAGCTTAGGAATGGGACAGCACTATGGCTACACCTTC. The V gene is TRBV7-2, the J gene TRBJ1-2; 7 positions match TRBD1. The V gene's germline CDR1 is SGHTA and CDR2 FQGNSA. V lost 1 base, J lost 3 bases, and 5 bases stayed unmatched. This CDR3 contains 15 residues.

The rearrangement joins TRBV6-1 to TRBJ2-5; TRBD1 is a possible D gene (5 bases). There are 15 residues in the CDR3. From germline, CDR1 is MNHNS and CDR2 SASEGT. V lost 4 bases and J lost 1, with 13 bases in between. Written as DNA, the CDR3 is TGTGCCAGCAGTGGCCCTGACAGAGCCCAAGAGACCCAGTACTTC. Protein: CASSGPDRAQETQYF.

This clonotype was seen repeatedly, ten times or more. The chain combines TRBV9 with TRBJ2-3; TRBD1 agrees at 8 bases. This CDR3 contains 18 residues. CDR1 and CDR2 (germline): SGDLS, YYNGEE. Trimming at V came to 1 base and at J to 0 bases, leaving 10 bases not matched to a gene. The CDR3 reads CASSVHPPGQASTDTQYF. CDR3 sequence (DNA): TGTGCCAGCAGCGTACATCCGCCGGGACAGGCAAGCACAGATACGCAGTATTTT.

The chain couples TRBV6-5 to TRBJ1-2; D gene unclear. The CDR3 consists of 12 residues. Per germline, CDR1 MNHEY and CDR2 SVGAGI. The ends were cut back, 4 bases at V and 8 bases at J, with 11 bases in the middle. The CDR3 here is CASSSTSKGYTF. Here the CDR3 DNA reads TGTGCCAGCAGTTCTACCAGTAAGGGCTACACCTTC.

This clonotype was observed many times. The chain joins TRBV29-1 to TRBJ1-2; unclear D gene. The V end was cut by 2 bases, the J end by 1 base, with 14 bases between. From germline, CDR1 is SQVTM and CDR2 ANQGSEA. CDR3 length equals 15 residues. The CDR3: CSVELRQVYNYGYTF. The DNA of the CDR3 is TGCAGCGTTGAATTACGGCAGGTCTATAACTATGGCTACACCTTC.

This clonotype was counted many times. The chain joins TRBV2 to TRBJ2-7, with 11 bases aligning to TRBD2. Germline V gene lookup returns CDR1 SNHLY and CDR2 FYNNEI. There are 14 residues in the CDR3. Unmatched junction bases numbered 5, after V lost 4 bases and J lost 6 bases. CDR3 nucleotides: TGTGCCAGCAGTGTTACTAGCGGGGGTCTCGAGCAGTACTTC. Residues: CASSVTSGGLEQYF.

V usage is TRBV19 and J usage is TRBJ2-2; TRBD1 aligns across 7 bases. The CDR3 length is 15 residues. Germline CDR1 LNHDA, CDR2 SQIVND (reference sequence). V lost 8 bases and J lost 3; bases outside the gene matches: 9. The CDR3 loop reads CASCQGVFDTGELFF. CDR3 nucleotide sequence: TGTGCCAGTTGTCAGGGGGTCTTCGACACCGGGGAGCTGTTTTTT.

The DNA of the CDR3 is TGTGCCAGCAGCTTGTCAGGGACGGCTCAACGTGAGCAGTTCTTC. It yields the protein CASSLSGTAQREQFF. The chain joins TRBV5-4 to TRBJ2-1; possibly TRBD1 or TRBD2 for D (5 bases each). The CDR3 runs 15 residues. CDR1 and CDR2 (germline): SGHNT, YYREEE (reference sequence). V shed 1 base and J shed 9 bases, with 17 bases lying between them.

This clonotype was found many times. At one end the junction does not follow the germline gene, possibly because of a read error. V gene TRBV4-1 combines with J gene TRBJ2-7; D may be TRBD1 (6 bases). Germline values: CDR1 MGHRA, CDR2 YSYEKL. This CDR3 spans 15 amino acids. DNA for the CDR3: TGTGCCAGCAGCCAAGAGGGCAGGGGCGCCTACGAGCAGTACTTC. Residues: CASSQEGRGAYEQYF.

This clonotype was observed at least ten times. V usage is TRBV12-3 or TRBV12-4 and J usage is TRBJ2-5; no clear D. The V gene lost 5 bases and the J gene lost 4 bases, with 14 bases spanning the gap. The CDR3 is made up of 14 amino acids. CDR3 in amino acids: CASSQIGRSETQYF. The CDR3 DNA sequence: TGTGCCAGCAGTCAAATCGGCAGGTCAGAGACCCAGTACTTC.

This clonotype was picked up a small number of times. The chain couples TRBV7-9 to TRBJ2-1, with D hard to call. The CDR3 contains 14 residues. Germline V lookup: CDR1 SEHNR, CDR2 FQNEAQ (reference sequence). V lost 5 bases and J lost 9, with 17 bases in between. The CDR3 reads CASSLLPPQGEQFF. For the CDR3, the DNA is TGTGCCAGCAGCCTTCTACCACCTCAAGGTGAGCAGTTCTTC.

The rearrangement joins TRBV19 to TRBJ1-1; D possibly corresponds to TRBD1 (5 bases). CDR1 is LNHDA, CDR2 SQIVND, per germline (reference sequence). The CDR3 spans 12 residues. V was trimmed by 5 bases and J by 7 bases, leaving 11 bases between them. The CDR3: CASSPDTVEAFF. The CDR3 coding sequence is TGTGCCAGTAGTCCGGACACGGTTGAAGCTTTCTTT.

The rearrangement links TRBV25-1 to TRBJ2-7; D not certain. The germline CDR1 and CDR2 sequences are MGHDK and SYGVNS. This CDR3 spans 15 amino acids. Trimming removed 4 bases at V and 3 bases at J, with 16 bases between. This CDR3 reads CASSAKIIPGYEQYF. The CDR3 DNA sequence: TGTGCCAGCAGTGCAAAGATCATTCCGGGCTACGAGCAGTACTTC.

This clonotype was recorded many times. DNA of the CDR3: TGTGCCAGCAGCTCGCCTAGCGGGGGGGCGAGATACAATGAGCAGTTCTTC. Translating gives CASSSPSGGARYNEQFF. The chain combines TRBV7-2 with TRBJ2-1; 12 bases are shared with TRBD2. Losses at the gene ends were 4 bases for V and 4 bases for J; bases not matched to a gene: 8. The germline V gene has CDR1 SGHTA and CDR2 FQGNSA. The CDR3 length is 17 residues.

The chain recombines TRBV5-6 with TRBJ2-7; D may be TRBD1 (5 bases). Trimming stripped 4 bases from V and 3 bases from J, with 14 bases between. The CDR3 is made up of 14 amino acids. Germline V gene lookup returns CDR1 SGHDT and CDR2 YYEEEE. The CDR3 protein is CASSQETVYYEQYF. In DNA, the CDR3 is TGTGCCAGCAGCCAAGAGACAGTATACTACGAGCAGTACTTC. The full variable domain, its missing parts supplied by reference TRBV5-6 and TRBJ2-7, is DAGVTQSPTHLIKTRGQQVTLRCSPKSGHDTVSWYQQALGQGPQFIFQYYEEEERQRGNFPDRFSGHQFPNYSSELNVNALLLGDSALYLCASSQETVYYEQYFGPGTRLTVT.

The V gene is TRBV19, the J gene TRBJ1-2; the D gene is possibly TRBD1 (5 bases). The CDR3 totals 12 residues. CDR1 is LNHDA, CDR2 SQIVND, per germline (reference sequence). The V and J ends lost 4 bases and 7 bases respectively, with 10 bases between them. In nucleotides, the CDR3 is TGTGCCAGTAGTAGCCTCGGGGGTGGCTACACCTTC. Its translation is CASSSLGGGYTF.